This T cell receptor beta chain was identified in a study of CD8+ T cells in alopecia areata (dated by TCRdb to 2016 to 2018). Describing the broader study: Treated patients were enrolled in an open-label pilot trial of oral tofacitinib at 5 to 10 mg twice daily for moderate-to-severe alopecia areata. Tofacitinib was given for 6 to 18 months, followed by 6 months of follow-up off drug to assess delayed response and recurrence. Disease severity in treated patients was measured with the SALT score, which quantifies the percentage of affected scalp surface area. To study T cell clonal expansion in alopecia areata, the researchers applied high-throughput TCRbeta sequencing to both the C3H/HeJ mouse model and human patients. Scalp tissue and sorted CD4+ and CD8+ peripheral blood T cells from patchy and totalis/universalis alopecia areata patients and from healthy controls were covered by human TCRbeta sequencing. Biopsies were taken from tofacitinib-treated patients at baseline and again at 4 and 24 weeks into treatment, and several of those patients also had a later scalp biopsy. Scalp clonality was compared across normal scalp (n=4), patchy alopecia areata scalp (n=8), and alopecia totalis/universalis scalp (n=8). RNA was extracted with the PAXgene miRNA kit for fixed scalp, the miRNeasy kit for PBMCs, and the RNeasy kit for mouse skin. TCRbeta CDR3 regions were amplified by immunoSEQ multiplex PCR with 35 Vbeta forward and 13 Jbeta reverse primers.

The full study reports these points: With tofacitinib, both scalp clonality and the number of expanded CD8+ clones among the top 100 scalp clones went down significantly. Compared with mice, TCR sequences shared between patients were less clear, possibly partly because of HLA diversity across the patient population. Unlike mouse skin, where gammadelta T cells dominate, normal human skin contains resident alphabeta T cells that get sequenced too, which complicates analysis of the scalp TCR repertoire. Because the treated cohort was small and had only one nonresponder, larger studies are needed to examine links between baseline CD8+ expansion and response. Lesional scalp, especially in alopecia totalis/universalis, showed higher clonality and more expanded CD8+ clones than normal scalp, suggesting antigenic drive. Many expanded lesional clones persisted in scalp and blood during tofacitinib treatment, which may partly explain relapse after stopping treatment.

Concerning this clone itself: No antigen is known for it. No clone much larger than this one lies a single base away; base qualities are absent.

The time point label here, explained by the study, means: 24 weeks on oral tofacitinib. The sample's treatment or condition label, decoded: oral pan-JAK inhibitor, 5-10 mg twice daily. Peripheral blood and lesional scalp punch biopsies were obtained from patients with alopecia areata. PBMCs were isolated by density centrifugation and stained for CD3, CD4 and CD8, and CD4+ and CD8+ T cells were sorted on a FACSAria. CDR1 and CDR2, looked up from the germline V gene (reference sequence), are SEHNR and FQNEAQ. Counted from cysteine to phenylalanine, this CDR3 has 13 amino acids. Just CDR3 DNA is preserved here, 39 bases in frame from base 1. Relative to germline, V is 5 bases shorter and J is 12 bases shorter, with 17 bases between their ends. The protocol used for the library was the immunoSEQ multiplex PCR assay. To provide template for TCR sequencing, every sample had RNA extracted and reverse transcribed into cDNA. First-strand cDNA was synthesized with SuperScript III using a 2:1 mix of oligo-dT and random hexamers. Amplification bias was assessed with a synthetic immune receptor repertoire, and residual bias was removed computationally. The authors processed their data as follows. Raw reads were preprocessed to remove errors, and CDR3 was defined according to IMGT conventions as the region from the conserved cysteine to phenylalanine. To get clonality, Shannon entropy was normalized by log2 of the number of productive unique TCRs and the result was subtracted from 1. Whether scalp clones were CD4 or CD8 was inferred by matching scalp TCRbeta sequences against CD4 and CD8 repertoires sorted from blood. The immuneACCESS repertoire file appears here via TCRdb, limited to in-frame rearrangements. These files lack a portion of the clones; in checked studies, under half of the deficit traces to unresolved V genes, and the cause of the others is not known. V, J and clone size are taken as reported in that table, and D and trimming were inferred from the DNA itself. Here the sample has 170,000 or so clones; roughly 53% occur a single time. Around 12% of the sample is in the top ten clones.

The origin of this receptor is a human donor with alopecia areata. The starting material was CD8+ T cells sorted from blood, obtained at week 24, from a patient treated with tofacitinib. The chain is made from TRBV7-9 and TRBJ2-1, with no D gene named confidently. CDR3 reads: CASSPQSDVRQFF. At the DNA level, the sequence is TGTGCCAGCAGCCCACAATCGGATGTTCGGCAGTTCTTC. Outside the CDR3, residues come from the reference TRBV7-9 and TRBJ2-1 proteins, so the full variable domain is: DTGVSQNPRHKITKRGQNVTFRCDPISEHNRLYWYRQTLGQGPEFLTYFQNEAQLEKSRLLSDRFSAERPKGSFSTLEIQRTEQGDSAMYLCASSPQSDVRQFFGPGTRLTVL.